A selection of T cell receptor beta chains follows, all from one sample in a study of shared clonotypes between healthy human individuals. Assay: immunoSEQ multiplex PCR; the TCRdb copy retains only in-frame clones and omits some. This table holds 550,000 to 800,000 clones, 74% found once. The material sequenced was memory CD4+ T cells sorted from blood. The receptor source for this set is a woman in her thirties in good health. Both conserved end residues are trimmed from each CDR3. The order of the fields is J gene, clone size, V gene, CDR3 protein. A row's size may be missing; if present it is once, few, many or a size class.

J gene: TRBJ2-3
clone size: .
V gene: TRBV29-1
CDR3 protein: SVRRTPGPDTQY

J gene: TRBJ2-3
clone size: .
V gene: TRBV5-4
CDR3 protein: ASSPWTGTTDTQY

J gene: TRBJ2-2
clone size: .
V gene: TRBV5-1
CDR3 protein: ASSLEPVDDTGELF

J gene: TRBJ2-1
clone size: once
V gene: TRBV5-4
CDR3 protein: ASTENSDEQF

J gene: TRBJ2-3
clone size: .
V gene: TRBV19
CDR3 protein: ASSIDARLWYPGNTDTQY

J gene: TRBJ1-1
clone size: .
V gene: TRBV28
CDR3 protein: ASHSLSEAF

J gene: TRBJ2-1
clone size: .
V gene: TRBV25-1
CDR3 protein: ASSETGGSSYNEQF

J gene: TRBJ2-3
clone size: .
V gene: TRBV14
CDR3 protein: ASSIRTELSTDTQY

J gene: TRBJ1-5
clone size: .
V gene: TRBV27
CDR3 protein: ASRNFGVNQPQH

J gene: TRBJ2-7
clone size: .
V gene: TRBV4-1
CDR3 protein: ASSLKGRGVGSYEQY

J gene: TRBJ1-1
clone size: few
V gene: TRBV10-3
CDR3 protein: AISEDREAF

J gene: TRBJ1-5
clone size: .
V gene: TRBV6-6
CDR3 protein: ASRGSNQPQH

J gene: TRBJ2-3
clone size: .
V gene: TRBV6-6
CDR3 protein: ASSYPTDTDTQY

J gene: TRBJ2-7
clone size: .
V gene: TRBV6-1
CDR3 protein: ASTRLYEQY

J gene: TRBJ2-6
clone size: .
V gene: TRBV5-1
CDR3 protein: ASSSGSSGANVLT

J gene: TRBJ2-1
clone size: .
V gene: TRBV4-1
CDR3 protein: ASSQTVDYGTSGRDEQF

J gene: TRBJ1-3
clone size: .
V gene: TRBV18
CDR3 protein: ASSPDSRNRGSSGNTIY

J gene: TRBJ2-5
clone size: .
V gene: TRBV5-4
CDR3 protein: ASSSRGSQETQY

J gene: TRBJ2-5
clone size: .
V gene: TRBV5-1
CDR3 protein: ASSLGVGLRETQY

J gene: TRBJ1-1
clone size: few
V gene: TRBV7-7
CDR3 protein: ASSLSQNTEAF

J gene: TRBJ1-5
clone size: .
V gene: TRBV28
CDR3 protein: ATLENSSNQPQH

J gene: TRBJ2-1
clone size: .
V gene: TRBV19
CDR3 protein: ASSREGVTSYNEQF

J gene: TRBJ1-4
clone size: .
V gene: TRBV5-1
CDR3 protein: ATRQGGMETNEKLF

J gene: TRBJ2-3
clone size: .
V gene: TRBV28
CDR3 protein: ASKRADTQY

J gene: TRBJ2-1
clone size: .
V gene: TRBV4-1
CDR3 protein: ASSPDRPVSRDWHRGEQF

J gene: TRBJ2-2
clone size: .
V gene: TRBV5-1
CDR3 protein: ASSYRQGRGTGELF

J gene: TRBJ1-3
clone size: few
V gene: TRBV6-1
CDR3 protein: ASSAGQGLSGNTIY

J gene: TRBJ1-1
clone size: .
V gene: TRBV6-1
CDR3 protein: ASSGKGSANTEAF

J gene: TRBJ1-1
clone size: .
V gene: TRBV11-2
CDR3 protein: ASSSYRSMNTEAF

J gene: TRBJ1-2
clone size: .
V gene: TRBV29-1
CDR3 protein: SVLQGGVGYGYT

J gene: TRBJ2-2
clone size: many
V gene: TRBV5-1
CDR3 protein: ASSPGTENTGELF